A selection of T cell receptor beta chains follows, all from one sample in a study of shared clonotypes between healthy human individuals. Here immunoSEQ multiplex PCR was the method, and the copy in TCRdb shows in-frame clones only, minus some. The table lists approximately 2.3 million clones, just over 90% of them singletons. The sequencing input was naive CD4+ T cells from PBMCs. The receptors shown here come from a man aged 18-30 years in good health. Some clones in this sample may be carry-over from other donors' samples. Both conserved end residues are part of each CDR3. The D gene is left open where the match is weak. Where a row states a size, it is once, few, many or the class of an expanded clone; other rows omit it.

V gene: TRBV18
clone size: once
D gene: .
J gene: TRBJ1-4
CDR3 protein: CASSPQEVPGRLFF
CDR3 DNA: TGTGCCAGCTCCCCCCAGGAGGTCCCGGGAAGGCTGTTTTTT

V gene: TRBV5-1
clone size: .
D gene: .
J gene: TRBJ2-3
CDR3 protein: CASSSTSGRTDTQYF
CDR3 DNA: TGCGCCAGCAGCTCGACGAGCGGCCGCACAGATACGCAGTATTTT

V gene: TRBV27
clone size: .
D gene: .
J gene: TRBJ1-3
CDR3 protein: CASSFWGSEGNTIYF
CDR3 DNA: TGTGCCAGCAGTTTTTGGGGGAGTGAGGGAAACACCATATATTTT

V gene: TRBV21-1
clone size: .
D gene: .
J gene: TRBJ1-3
CDR3 protein: CASSKALGVHSGNTIYF
CDR3 DNA: TGTGCCAGCAGCAAAGCGCTGGGGGTACACTCTGGAAACACCATATATTTT

V gene: TRBV25-1
clone size: once
D gene: .
J gene: TRBJ2-3
CDR3 protein: CASSDAGYRAQYF
CDR3 DNA: TGTGCCAGCAGTGATGCGGGGTATAGAGCGCAGTATTTT

V gene: TRBV11-3
clone size: once
D gene: TRBD1
J gene: TRBJ2-7
CDR3 protein: CASWYRDRLTYEQYF
CDR3 DNA: TGTGCCAGCTGGTACCGGGACAGGCTAACCTACGAGCAGTACTTC

V gene: TRBV20-1
clone size: once
D gene: .
J gene: TRBJ2-1
CDR3 protein: CSAPRAADGFF
CDR3 DNA: TGCAGTGCTCCCAGGGCGGCAGATGGGTTCTTC

V gene: TRBV7-2
clone size: .
D gene: .
J gene: TRBJ2-1
CDR3 protein: CASSPDYLNNEQFF
CDR3 DNA: TGTGCCAGCAGCCCGGACTACCTTAACAATGAGCAGTTCTTC

V gene: TRBV7-9
clone size: .
D gene: .
J gene: TRBJ2-7
CDR3 protein: CASSSQSGTSRSGYYEQYF
CDR3 DNA: TGTGCCAGCAGCTCCCAGTCCGGGACCTCTCGATCGGGGTACTACGAGCAGTACTTC

V gene: TRBV25-1
clone size: few
D gene: .
J gene: TRBJ1-1
CDR3 protein: CASSDGRLEAFF
CDR3 DNA: TGTGCCAGCAGTGATGGGCGCCTTGAAGCTTTCTTT

V gene: TRBV18
clone size: .
D gene: .
J gene: TRBJ2-3
CDR3 protein: CASSPLQGHLFTDTQYF
CDR3 DNA: TGTGCCAGCTCACCACTTCAGGGCCACTTGTTCACAGATACGCAGTATTTT

V gene: TRBV6-5
clone size: .
D gene: .
J gene: TRBJ1-2
CDR3 protein: CASSSLEGGYGYTF
CDR3 DNA: TGTGCCAGCAGTTCCCTGGAGGGAGGCTATGGCTACACCTTC

V gene: TRBV11-2
clone size: few
D gene: .
J gene: TRBJ2-2
CDR3 protein: CASSLNTGELFF
CDR3 DNA: TGTGCCAGCAGCTTAAACACCGGGGAGCTGTTTTTT

V gene: TRBV6-1
clone size: .
D gene: TRBD2
J gene: TRBJ2-3
CDR3 protein: CASRRLASTDTQYF
CDR3 DNA: TGTGCCAGCAGGCGACTAGCCAGCACAGATACGCAGTATTTT

V gene: TRBV28
clone size: .
D gene: .
J gene: TRBJ1-2
CDR3 protein: CASSYGGQAHYGYTF
CDR3 DNA: TGTGCCAGCAGTTACGGCGGGCAGGCGCACTATGGCTACACCTTC

V gene: TRBV6-1
clone size: .
D gene: TRBD2
J gene: TRBJ2-4
CDR3 protein: CAGRGGGNIQYF
CDR3 DNA: TGTGCCGGACGGGGGGGCGGAAACATTCAGTACTTC

V gene: TRBV5-1
clone size: .
D gene: TRBD1
J gene: TRBJ2-7
CDR3 protein: CASSLGQGGSYEQYF
CDR3 DNA: TGCGCCAGCAGCTTGGGACAGGGGGGTTCCTACGAGCAGTACTTC

V gene: TRBV7-3
clone size: .
D gene: .
J gene: TRBJ1-2
CDR3 protein: CASSLLGGYNYGYTF
CDR3 DNA: TGTGCCAGCAGCTTACTGGGGGGTTATAACTATGGCTACACCTTC

V gene: TRBV5-6
clone size: .
D gene: .
J gene: TRBJ1-3
CDR3 protein: CASSRQISGNTIYF
CDR3 DNA: TGTGCCAGCAGCAGGCAGATTTCTGGAAACACCATATATTTT

V gene: TRBV23-1
clone size: .
D gene: .
J gene: TRBJ1-2
CDR3 protein: CASSTPPTGFPF
CDR3 DNA: TGCGCCAGCAGCACACCCCCTACTGGCTTTCCCTTC

V gene: TRBV6-6
clone size: .
D gene: .
J gene: TRBJ1-1
CDR3 protein: CASRNGGQVEAFF
CDR3 DNA: TGTGCCAGCAGGAACGGGGGGCAGGTTGAGGCTTTCTTT

V gene: TRBV29-1
clone size: few
D gene: TRBD2
J gene: TRBJ2-3
CDR3 protein: CSVVTSGRYGDTQYF
CDR3 DNA: TGCAGCGTTGTGACTAGCGGGAGGTATGGAGATACGCAGTATTTT

V gene: TRBV6-5
clone size: .
D gene: TRBD1
J gene: TRBJ2-7
CDR3 protein: CASTPDRGLLRQYF
CDR3 DNA: TGTGCCAGCACCCCGGACAGGGGGCTCCTTCGGCAGTACTTC

V gene: TRBV13
clone size: once
D gene: .
J gene: TRBJ2-3
CDR3 protein: CASSSITLGVPNSTDTQYF
CDR3 DNA: TGTGCCAGCAGCTCTATTACCCTGGGAGTTCCAAATAGCACAGATACGCAGTATTTT

V gene: TRBV5-4
clone size: .
D gene: TRBD1
J gene: TRBJ2-3
CDR3 protein: CASSLQGVVTDTQYF
CDR3 DNA: TGTGCCAGCAGCTTACAGGGGGTAGTTACAGATACGCAGTATTTT

V gene: TRBV6-5
clone size: .
D gene: TRBD2
J gene: TRBJ2-5
CDR3 protein: CASSKALAGETQYF
CDR3 DNA: TGTGCCAGCAGTAAAGCCTTAGCGGGAGAGACCCAGTACTTC

V gene: TRBV5-8
clone size: .
D gene: .
J gene: TRBJ1-3
CDR3 protein: CASSGPGNPSVSGNTIYF
CDR3 DNA: TGTGCCAGCAGCGGGCCTGGAAATCCCTCAGTCTCTGGAAACACCATATATTTT

V gene: TRBV7-9
clone size: .
D gene: TRBD2
J gene: TRBJ2-1
CDR3 protein: CASSLAIGGRERVNEQFF
CDR3 DNA: TGTGCCAGCAGCTTAGCGATCGGAGGGCGGGAGAGGGTCAATGAGCAGTTCTTC

V gene: TRBV9
clone size: .
D gene: .
J gene: TRBJ2-5
CDR3 protein: CASSANQETQYF
CDR3 DNA: TGTGCCAGCAGCGCAAACCAAGAGACCCAGTACTTC

V gene: TRBV6-5
clone size: .
D gene: .
J gene: TRBJ2-1
CDR3 protein: CASSYQTGYNEQFF
CDR3 DNA: TGTGCCAGCAGTTACCAGACAGGATACAATGAGCAGTTCTTC

V gene: TRBV21-1
clone size: .
D gene: .
J gene: TRBJ2-7
CDR3 protein: CASSPRQGTTPYEQYF
CDR3 DNA: TGTGCCAGCAGCCCTAGACAGGGGACCACACCCTACGAGCAGTACTTC

V gene: TRBV5-6
clone size: .
D gene: TRBD2
J gene: TRBJ2-1
CDR3 protein: CASSLESGGRYNEQFF
CDR3 DNA: TGTGCCAGCAGCTTGGAGAGCGGGGGTCGTTACAATGAGCAGTTCTTC

V gene: TRBV28
clone size: .
D gene: TRBD2
J gene: TRBJ2-3
CDR3 protein: CASSLPGLARPDTQYF
CDR3 DNA: TGTGCCAGCAGTTTACCGGGACTAGCGAGGCCAGATACGCAGTATTTT

V gene: TRBV4-1
clone size: .
D gene: TRBD2
J gene: TRBJ2-1
CDR3 protein: CASSQVGEGPYNEQFF
CDR3 DNA: TGCGCCAGCAGCCAAGTGGGGGAGGGCCCTTACAATGAGCAGTTCTTC

V gene: TRBV18
clone size: .
D gene: .
J gene: TRBJ2-7
CDR3 protein: CASSPSVHYEQYF
CDR3 DNA: TGTGCCAGCTCACCATCGGTCCACTACGAGCAGTACTTC

V gene: TRBV28
clone size: few
D gene: .
J gene: TRBJ1-1
CDR3 protein: CASSLAGASRYGEAFF
CDR3 DNA: TGTGCCAGCAGTTTGGCAGGGGCTTCCCGCTACGGTGAAGCTTTCTTT

V gene: TRBV5-1
clone size: .
D gene: .
J gene: TRBJ2-7
CDR3 protein: CASSLVGAPYEQYF
CDR3 DNA: TGCGCCAGCAGCTTGGTGGGGGCACCCTACGAGCAGTACTTC

V gene: TRBV12-2
clone size: .
D gene: .
J gene: TRBJ2-4
CDR3 protein: CASRLVGTSGPTLNIQYF
CDR3 DNA: TGTGCAAGTCGCTTAGTAGGGACTAGCGGCCCGACCTTAAACATTCAGTACTTC

V gene: TRBV5-1
clone size: .
D gene: .
J gene: TRBJ1-4
CDR3 protein: CASSLGEVGEKLFF
CDR3 DNA: TGCGCCAGCAGCTTGGGAGAGGTCGGCGAAAAACTGTTTTTT

V gene: TRBV11-1
clone size: once
D gene: TRBD2
J gene: TRBJ2-1
CDR3 protein: CASSYGLAGGNEQFF
CDR3 DNA: TGTGCCAGCAGCTATGGACTAGCGGGAGGAAATGAGCAGTTCTTC

V gene: TRBV18
clone size: once
D gene: .
J gene: TRBJ1-3
CDR3 protein: CASSPYRASGNTIYF
CDR3 DNA: TGTGCCAGCTCACCCTATAGGGCCTCTGGAAACACCATATATTTT

V gene: TRBV10-3
clone size: .
D gene: TRBD1
J gene: TRBJ2-1
CDR3 protein: CAISQGQGENEQFF
CDR3 DNA: TGTGCCATCAGCCAGGGACAGGGTGAGAATGAGCAGTTCTTC